The rows below give T cell receptor beta chains drawn from one sample of a study of shared T cell receptors in the human thymus. Profiling relied on immunoSEQ multiplex PCR, and the TCRdb table lists in-frame clones only, not all of them. The table records over 650,000 clones, more than 75% of them present only once. This same sample was also taken into another study, of human thymus T cells.

Sequencing used thymocytes. The source of these receptors is a boy under two years old with a congenital heart defect. Both conserved end residues are trimmed from each CDR3. The order of the fields is CDR3 protein, J gene, V gene.

ASSSPKIASTDTQY	TRBJ2-3	TRBV7-9
ASSRKSGTDY	TRBJ2-4	TRBV5-6
ASSQDEGLAPDTQY	TRBJ2-3	TRBV4-3
ASSEVRWGGRNQPQH	TRBJ1-5	TRBV6-1
ASRLLQGFGNTEAF	TRBJ1-1	TRBV28
SARERNEQF	TRBJ2-1	TRBV20-1
ASSLGPPGGGGSPLH	TRBJ1-6	TRBV13
ASSVRLAGVSGANVLT	TRBJ2-6	TRBV2
ASIAGTGVDEAF	TRBJ1-1	TRBV25-1
ASSGIGQGADEQY	TRBJ2-7	TRBV9
ASSTLPLQGADEQY	TRBJ2-7	TRBV7-9
AWSVDQADRSNYGYT	TRBJ1-2	TRBV30
ASSLASGGRVAYEQY	TRBJ2-7	TRBV5-1
ASRGLARSTDTQY	TRBJ2-3	TRBV2
ASSRQGFRVGYT	TRBJ1-2	TRBV7-9
ASSPDRGGGTQY	TRBJ2-3	TRBV4-3
ASSFSPWGLDFWQY	TRBJ2-3	TRBV11-2
ASSLTGGHYEQY	TRBJ2-7	TRBV5-4
ASSLKIHRPTGELF	TRBJ2-2	TRBV28
ASSFDREKGNQPQH	TRBJ1-5	TRBV28
ASSTRAGGQDEQF	TRBJ2-1	TRBV19
ASSQDVLDTQY	TRBJ2-3	TRBV4-3
ASSPTQGSGELF	TRBJ2-2	TRBV4-3
ASGESWSSYNEQF	TRBJ2-1	TRBV5-4
ASSVGYRGTEAF	TRBJ1-1	TRBV9
ASSPFCGGPRKNTEAF	TRBJ1-1	TRBV7-9
ATSTGDRYYGYT	TRBJ1-2	TRBV15
ASSQTGVPSNTDTQY	TRBJ2-3	TRBV14
ASSQGIQGTGTYEQY	TRBJ2-7	TRBV14
ASSQETGTVNTEAF	TRBJ1-1	TRBV4-3
ASSLDLRGIGGYT	TRBJ1-2	TRBV7-6
ASSLKWVGGGYT	TRBJ1-2	TRBV27
ASSQVEGGGAGNEQF	TRBJ2-1	TRBV14
ASSMPNNPGQGISGNTIY	TRBJ1-3	TRBV19
ASSQDQYRGGGNSPLH	TRBJ1-6	TRBV4-1
ASSSTSGRDEQF	TRBJ2-1	TRBV28
ASSSRTGTDTQY	TRBJ2-3	TRBV7-3
ASSQGLAGHLPL	TRBJ2-1	TRBV4-3
ASSLAGVTTTGNEQF	TRBJ2-1	TRBV27
AWSIRRQGAGSPLH	TRBJ1-6	TRBV30
ASSRGQGVNYGYT	TRBJ1-2	TRBV18
ASALKLTGDDGYT	TRBJ1-2	TRBV6-5
ATSRDGPGRREMNTEAF	TRBJ1-1	TRBV15
ASSQTGGGLGGANVLT	TRBJ2-6	TRBV4-1
ASTPSQQTGRMGGYT	TRBJ1-2	TRBV10-3